The T cell receptor (beta chain) described here comes from a study of identical twins. TCRdb used MiXCR to reprocess the 5' RACE reads, holding one entry per CDR3 protein. The sample has around 250,000 distinct CDR3 sequences; about 8.3% are singletons. This clonotype was picked up many times. The CDR3 runs to 16 residues. V lost 6 bases and J 2 bases, leaving 18 bases between the germline ends. A further study also used this sample, focusing on yellow fever vaccine responses in identical twins.

This chain uses TRBV12-3 or TRBV12-4 with TRBJ2-3; tentatively, D is TRBD1 or TRBD2 (5 bases each). Sequenced input: CD8+ T cells sorted from blood. The sequence was obtained from a woman aged 18-30 years in good health. The CDR3 spells CASRGSGTRFTDTQYF. The CDR3 DNA reads as TGTGCCAGCAGAGGTTCCGGGACGAGATTCACAGATACGCAGTATTTT.